This entry concerns a single T cell receptor (beta chain). Clones were sequenced by immunoSEQ multiplex PCR, and TCRdb holds only the in-frame ones, with some missing. The sample consists of around 1.4 million clones, around 98.5% of them appearing once. Trimming cost V 0 bases and J 10 bases; bases outside gene matches: 6. The CDR3 has 15 residues. Looked up from germline, CDR1 is SGHRS and CDR2 is YFSETQ. The data are from a study of shared clonotypes between healthy human individuals. The gene calls are TRBV5-1 and TRBJ2-2; 10 positions agree with TRBD1. The sequenced material came from naive CD4+ T cells sorted from blood. Noted subset: CD45RA+ positively selected. The TCR sequence derives from a man aged 25 to 40 in good health. CDR3 region: CASSLAGTGDEELFF. CDR3 in DNA: TGCGCCAGCAGCTTGGCCGGGACAGGGGACGAGGAGCTGTTTTTT.